The subject of this entry is one T cell receptor beta chain. The entry originates in a study of blood T cell repertoires in COVID-19. Cohorts were determined from participant-reported clinical history. Symptom resolution, clearance, or two negative PCRs marked donors in Cohort 3 as recovered. Germline trimming cut 5 bases from V and 7 bases from J; bases unmatched to any gene: 9. Germline V lookup: CDR1 LNHNV, CDR2 YYDKDF (reference sequence). The CDR3 extends over 15 amino acids. Here immunoSEQ multiplex PCR was the method, and the copy in TCRdb shows in-frame clones only, minus some. Among about 200,000 clones listed, 80% to 90% were seen once.

Source material: PBMCs or T cells enriched from blood (not recorded which). The TCR sequence derives from a young woman who had recovered from COVID-19. This chain joins TRBV15 and TRBJ1-4; TRBD1 matches at 8 bases. The chain's CDR3 is CATSPDRVGGEKLFF. For the CDR3, the DNA is TGTGCCACCAGCCCGGACAGGGTTGGTGGTGAAAAACTGTTTTTT. The complete variable domain, with remaining parts taken from reference TRBV15 and TRBJ1-4, reads DAMVIQNPRYQVTQFGKPVTLSCSQTLNHNVMYWYQQKSSQAPKLLFHYYDKDFNNEADTPDNFQSRRPNTSFCFLDIRSPGLGDTAMYLCATSPDRVGGEKLFFGSGTQLSVL.